The sequence of this T cell receptor (beta chain) was determined in a study of shared clonotypes between healthy human individuals. Turning to the study itself: Contributing individuals were two females and a few males aged 18 to 49. Every donor yielded three CD4 naive, three CD4 memory, two CD8 naive and one CD8 memory plate. Study-level findings and limits: Blood was the only sampled material, and tissue repertoires likely differ.

In the naive CD8 group, cells lacked CD45RO and were positively selected for CCR7, so terminally differentiated effector memory CD45RA+ cells were left out. Comments on this clone: Its antigen is unidentified.

Replicate PCRs run on sorted subsets employed approximately 0.2 ug DNA, around 31,000 T cell genomes. Profiled with immunoSEQ multiplex PCR; TCRdb holds only in-frame clones, not every one. The table includes about 1.9 million clones, over 85% detected once. Trimming cost V 7 bases and J 12 bases; bases outside gene matches: 7. The CDR3 covers 11 residues. Germline loops: CDR1 MNHNS, CDR2 SASEGT. The sample taken for sequencing was naive CD8+ T cells from PBMCs. The clonotype comes from a young man in good health. Some clones in this sample may be carry-over from other donors' samples. The J gene is TRBJ2-7, the V gene TRBV6-1; 9 positions match TRBD1. CDR3 sequence: CASIVGQGMYF. DNA for the CDR3: TGTGCCAGCATTGTGGGACAGGGCATGTACTTC.